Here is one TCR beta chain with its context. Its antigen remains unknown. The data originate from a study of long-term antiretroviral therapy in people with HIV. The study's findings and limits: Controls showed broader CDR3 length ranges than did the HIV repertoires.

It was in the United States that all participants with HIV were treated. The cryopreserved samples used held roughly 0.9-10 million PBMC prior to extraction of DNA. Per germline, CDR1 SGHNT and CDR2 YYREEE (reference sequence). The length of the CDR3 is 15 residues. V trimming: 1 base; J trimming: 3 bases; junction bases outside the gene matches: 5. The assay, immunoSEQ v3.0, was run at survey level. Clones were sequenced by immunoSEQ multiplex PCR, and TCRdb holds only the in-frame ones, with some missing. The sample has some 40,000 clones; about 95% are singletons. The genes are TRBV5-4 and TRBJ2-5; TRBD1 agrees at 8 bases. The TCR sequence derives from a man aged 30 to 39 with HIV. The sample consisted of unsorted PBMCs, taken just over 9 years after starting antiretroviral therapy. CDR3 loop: CASSLPGTGEETQYF. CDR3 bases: TGTGCCAGCAGCTTGCCCGGGACAGGAGAAGAGACCCAGTACTTC.